The 20 T cell receptor beta chains below come from one sample, sequenced in a study of T cell clusters in autoimmune cytopenias. TRB was amplified from about 260 ng of peripheral blood genomic DNA per sample. One tube held mixed TRB-A and TRB-B primer pools for touch-down PCR. TCRdb re-analyzed the multiplex PCR reads; it lists each CDR3 protein once, without DNA. Recorded for this sample: thousands of distinct CDR3 sequences. Sequencing was done on a sample of peripheral blood. The receptors stem from a human donor with an autoimmune cytopenia or autoimmune hepatitis (not recorded which).

J is TRBJ2-3 and V is TRBV7-2; TCRdb returns TRBD2, unconfirmable since there is no DNA. The length of the CDR3 is 15 residues. Looked up from germline, CDR1 is SGHTA and CDR2 is FQGNSA. This CDR3 reads CASSPAGLGTDTQYF.

This chain uses TRBV6-2 or TRBV6-3 with TRBJ2-5; the TRBD1 assignment by TCRdb is unverifiable without DNA. CDR1 and CDR2 from the germline V gene are MNHEY and SVGEGT. CDR3 size: 15 residues. The CDR3 region is CASTLRLRGRETQYF.

This clonotype is identified as medium-sized from frequency. This sequence joins TRBV19 and TRBJ2-3; no DNA is available, so the TRBD2 call from TCRdb remains unchecked. From germline, CDR1 is LNHDA and CDR2 SQIVND (reference sequence). The CDR3 is 16 amino acids. The CDR3 here is CASSDLAAASTDTQYF.

Considering frequency, this clonotype is medium-sized. The chain uses TRBV19 and TRBJ1-1; the TRBD1 assignment by TCRdb is unverifiable without DNA. Per the germline V gene, CDR1 is LNHDA and CDR2 is SQIVND (reference sequence). The length of the CDR3 is 13 residues. CDR3 residues: CASSPVANTEAFF. Combining the CDR3 with reference TRBV19 and TRBJ1-1 gives the whole variable domain DGGITQSPKYLFRKEGQNVTLSCEQNLNHDAMYWYRQDPGQGLRLIYYSQIVNDFQKGDIAEGYSVSREKKESFPLTVTSAQKNPTAFYLCASSPVANTEAFFGQGTRLTVV.

Its frequency marks this clonotype as medium-sized. The chain employs TRBV27 and TRBJ1-2. This CDR3 is 12 amino acids long. The germline CDR1 and CDR2 sequences are MNHEY and SMNVEV (reference sequence). CDR3 sequence: CASKGTLYGYTF.

The V and J genes are TRBV18 and TRBJ2-1; TCRdb designates TRBD1, a call that cannot be tested without DNA. This CDR3 spans 14 amino acids. Germline values: CDR1 KGHSH, CDR2 LQKENI. The CDR3 here is CASSPSQGTNEQFF.

CDR3 sequence reads: CASSRGQGSNYGYTF. The chain combines TRBV7-2 with TRBJ1-2; TCRdb's D call, TRBD1, is unchecked because there is no DNA. Germline V lookup: CDR1 SGHTA, CDR2 FQGNSA. There are 15 residues in the CDR3.

The gene calls are TRBV5-1 and TRBJ1-4; there is no DNA to check the TCRdb D call of TRBD1. The CDR3 has 15 amino acids. Germline V lookup: CDR1 SGHRS, CDR2 YFSETQ. The CDR3 reads CASSQTGQVNEKLFF.

This sequence joins TRBV7-9 and TRBJ2-7; there is no DNA to check the TCRdb D call of TRBD1. This CDR3 is 14 amino acids long. The germline CDR1 and CDR2 sequences are SEHNR and FQNEAQ (reference sequence). CDR3 residues: CASSTGQGVDEQYF.

The rearrangement joins TRBV5-6 to TRBJ1-5; there is no DNA to check the TCRdb D call of TRBD1. The CDR3 has 14 amino acids. Germline lookup yields CDR1 SGHDT and CDR2 YYEEEE. Here the CDR3 reads CASSPAGGFQPQHF.

The V gene is TRBV18, the J gene TRBJ1-1. Per germline, CDR1 KGHSH and CDR2 LQKENI. This CDR3 has 15 residues. CDR3 loop: CASSPNPSLNTEAFF.

The V call is TRBV6-2 or TRBV6-3, the J call TRBJ1-5; TCRdb's assignment of TRBD1 cannot be checked, as there is no DNA. The CDR3 is 14 amino acids. Per the germline V gene, CDR1 is MNHEY and CDR2 is SVGEGT. CDR3 sequence reads: CASSTGQGRLPQHF.

Its frequency marks this clonotype as medium-sized (0.01 to 0.1%). CDR3 region: CASTVEVTGANVLTF. The chain employs TRBV11-1 and TRBJ2-6. CDR1 is SGHAT and CDR2 is FQDESV in the germline V gene (reference sequence). The CDR3 is made up of 15 amino acids.

This chain uses TRBV12-3 or TRBV12-4 with TRBJ2-3; TCRdb names TRBD1, which stays unverified in the absence of DNA. The CDR3 sequence is 14 residues long. The CDR3 loop reads CASRRTGGVDTQYF.

V and J are TRBV29-1 and TRBJ2-1; TCRdb's D call, TRBD2, is unchecked because there is no DNA. This CDR3 comprises 15 residues. The germline V gene has CDR1 SQVTM and CDR2 ANQGSEA. The CDR3 spells CSGASGGTNYNEQFF.

V gene TRBV7-9 combines with J gene TRBJ2-6; TCRdb's D call of TRBD2 is untestable without DNA. This CDR3 has 18 residues. Germline V CDR1 and CDR2: SEHNR, FQNEAQ (reference sequence). The CDR3 spells CASSFRTSGRTGANVLTF.

The gene calls are TRBV30 and TRBJ1-1. This CDR3 has 12 residues. Looked up from germline, CDR1 is GTSNPN and CDR2 is SVGIG (reference sequence). CDR3 amino acids: CAWSVSSTEAFF.

This chain joins TRBV6-1 and TRBJ2-1; the D call from TCRdb, TRBD2, cannot be confirmed without DNA. Germline CDR1 and CDR2: MNHNS and SASEGT. This CDR3 comprises 15 residues. CDR3 sequence: CASSLGGGGGNEQFF.

The chain joins TRBV5-5 to TRBJ2-7; no DNA is available, so the TRBD1 call from TCRdb remains unchecked. The length of the CDR3 is 13 residues. Germline V gene sequence: CDR1 SGHKS, CDR2 YYEKEE (reference sequence). The CDR3 protein is CASSRQGAYEQYF.

The rearrangement links TRBV6-2 or TRBV6-3 to TRBJ1-1. The CDR3 is 12 residues long. CDR1 is MNHEY, CDR2 SVGEGT, per germline. The CDR3 region is CASSYRVTEAFF.